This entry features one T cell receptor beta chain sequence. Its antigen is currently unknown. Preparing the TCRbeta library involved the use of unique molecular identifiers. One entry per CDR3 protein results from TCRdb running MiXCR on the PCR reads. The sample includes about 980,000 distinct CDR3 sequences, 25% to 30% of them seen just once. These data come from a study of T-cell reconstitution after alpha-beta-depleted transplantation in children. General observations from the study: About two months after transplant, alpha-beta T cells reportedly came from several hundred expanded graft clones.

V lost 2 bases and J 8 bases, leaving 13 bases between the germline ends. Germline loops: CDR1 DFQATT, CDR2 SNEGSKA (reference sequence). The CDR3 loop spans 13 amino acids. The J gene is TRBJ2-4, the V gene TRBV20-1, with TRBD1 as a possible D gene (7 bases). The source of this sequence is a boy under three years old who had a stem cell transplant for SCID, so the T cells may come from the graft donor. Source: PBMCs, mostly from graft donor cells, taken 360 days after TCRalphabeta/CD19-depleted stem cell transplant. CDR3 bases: TGCAGTGCTAGATGGACAGGCGGGGACATTCAGTACTTC. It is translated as CSARWTGGDIQYF.